This TCR beta chain originates from a study of T cells in Graves' hyperthyroidism and ophthalmopathy. Study-wide points: Among clonotypes expanded in thyroid above 0.001, most were also found in blood.

A patient was excluded if there was uncontrolled infection, other autoimmune disease, pregnancy or lactation. Fresh 10 ml peripheral blood yielded PBMCs. Trimming shortened V by 4 bases and J by 5 bases, and 8 bases separated the two germline ends. Germline loops: CDR1 SQVTM, CDR2 ANQGSEA. The CDR3 is made up of 11 amino acids. It was RNA transcripts that yielded the amplified TCR beta CDR3 regions. HTBI primers drove first-round RT-PCR of the TCR CDR3. TCRdb passed the multiplex PCR reads through MiXCR, listing each CDR3 protein once. Here the sample spans 550,000 to 600,000 distinct CDR3 sequences, roughly a sixth being singletons. This clonotype showed up just a few times. Antigen unknown.

The receptor was isolated from a woman in her late teens or twenties with Graves' hyperthyroidism. Specimen: blood. The chain uses TRBV29-1 and TRBJ1-2, with D unclear. The chain's CDR3 is CSVATGYGYTF. CDR3 coding DNA: TGCAGCGTTGCAACGGGTTATGGCTACACCTTC.